The sequence of this TCR beta chain was determined in a study of Tregs in tolerant kidney transplant recipients. About the study: Mixed chimerism was transient after nonmyeloablative marrow transplants from related graft donors. Notes on the study in general: Validation in larger populations is needed because few patients were studied.

The CDR3 consists of 14 residues. The germline gives CDR1 SGHRS, CDR2 YFSETQ. V lost 2 bases and J lost 2; bases outside the gene matches: 1. Unstimulated Tregs (CD4+CD25+CD127-) and CD4+CD25- non-Tregs were sorted from PBMCs. Measured with immunoSEQ multiplex PCR; TCRdb has only the in-frame clones, and not every one. This sample yields 90,000 to 120,000 clones, of which around 90% are seen a single time; roughly 0.35% belongs to the top ten. A note on this clone: What it recognizes is unknown.

The receptor was isolated from a human donor who received a combined kidney and bone marrow transplant. The sequences come from CD4+ T cells from blood, collected before the transplant. This rearrangement joins TRBV5-1 to TRBJ1-5; 7 bases are shared with TRBD1. The CDR3, as DNA: TGCGCCAGCAGCTTCCAGGGGGGCAATCAGCCCCAGCATTTT. This gives the protein CASSFQGGNQPQHF. The full variable domain, completed using reference TRBV5-1 and TRBJ1-5, is KAGVTQTPRYLIKTRGQQVTLSCSPISGHRSVSWYQQTPGQGLQFLFEYFSETQRNKGNFPGRFSGRQFSNSRSEMNVSTLELGDSALYLCASSFQGGNQPQHFGDGTRLSIL.